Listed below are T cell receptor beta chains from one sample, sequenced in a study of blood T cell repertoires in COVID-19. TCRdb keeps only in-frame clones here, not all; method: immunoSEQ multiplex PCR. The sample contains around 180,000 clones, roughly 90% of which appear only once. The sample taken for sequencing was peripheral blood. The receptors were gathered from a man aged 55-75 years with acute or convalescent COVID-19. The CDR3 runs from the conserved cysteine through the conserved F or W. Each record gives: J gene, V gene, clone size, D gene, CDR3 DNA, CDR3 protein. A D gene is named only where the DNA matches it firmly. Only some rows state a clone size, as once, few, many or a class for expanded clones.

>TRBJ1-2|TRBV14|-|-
TGTGCCAGCAGCCAAGATGCAAGGGGATATGGCTACACCTTC
CASSQDARGYGYTF
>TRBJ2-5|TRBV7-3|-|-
TGTGCCAGCAGCTCATCACAGGGACCACAAGAGACCCAGTACTTC
CASSSSQGPQETQYF
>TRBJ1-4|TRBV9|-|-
TGTGCCAGCAGCGTAGCATCCGGCGGTGAAAAACTGTTTTTT
CASSVASGGEKLFF
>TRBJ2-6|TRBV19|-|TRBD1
TGTGCCAGTAGTATTGGGACAGGGCCCTCTGGGGCCAACGTCCTGACTTTC
CASSIGTGPSGANVLTF
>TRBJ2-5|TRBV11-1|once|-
TGTGCCAGCAGCCGCGGTAAAGGCAGTCTGCAAGAGACCCAGTACTTC
CASSRGKGSLQETQYF
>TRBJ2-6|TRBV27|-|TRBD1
TGTGCCAGCAGTTTACAGGGGGCTGGGGCCAACGTCCTGACTTTC
CASSLQGAGANVLTF
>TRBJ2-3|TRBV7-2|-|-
TGTGCCAGCAGCTTGGAGGACGGAGATACGCAGTATTTT
CASSLEDGDTQYF
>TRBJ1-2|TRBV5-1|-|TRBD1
TGCGCCAGCAGCTTACAGGGGGCGCGGGGCTACACCTTC
CASSLQGARGYTF
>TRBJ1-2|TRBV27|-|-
TGTGCCAGCAGTTTGGGGACTAGAATGGGGGAGGTAGATGGCTACACCTTC
CASSLGTRMGEVDGYTF
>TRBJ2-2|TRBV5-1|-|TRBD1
TGCGCCAGCACGGGACAGGGGTCGAACACCGGGGAGCTGTTTTTT
CASTGQGSNTGELFF
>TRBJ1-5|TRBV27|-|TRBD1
TGTGCCAGCAGTCCGGGACAGGGAGGCTATCAGCCCCAGCATTTT
CASSPGQGGYQPQHF
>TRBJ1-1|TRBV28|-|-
TGTGCCACCCAGAGGGGGATGAACACTGAAGCTTTCTTT
CATQRGMNTEAFF
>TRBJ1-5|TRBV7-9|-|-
TGTGCCAGCACCCACAGCCTATATAGCAATCAGCCCCAGCATTTT
CASTHSLYSNQPQHF
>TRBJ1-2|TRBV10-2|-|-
TGCGCCAGCTCTCCGGGGGACTATGGCTACACCTTC
CASSPGDYGYTF
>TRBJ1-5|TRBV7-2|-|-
TGTGCCAGCAGCTTAAACACACAGAGCAATCAGCCCCAGCATTTT
CASSLNTQSNQPQHF
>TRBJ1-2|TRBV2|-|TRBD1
TGTGCCAGCAGTATTACCGGACAGGGGACGGTCGGCTACACCTTC
CASSITGQGTVGYTF
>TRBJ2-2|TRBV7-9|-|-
TGTGCCAGCAGCTCCGGAGCCCCTGAGCTGTTTTTT
CASSSGAPELFF
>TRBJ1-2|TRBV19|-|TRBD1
TGTGCCAGTAGCCCTCTGACAGGGGGCCGCTCTTTCTATGGCTACACCTTC
CASSPLTGGRSFYGYTF
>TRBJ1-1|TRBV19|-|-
TGTGCCAGTAGTATAGCGAGAGGGTGGCACACTGAAGCTTTCTTT
CASSIARGWHTEAFF
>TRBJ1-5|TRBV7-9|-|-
TGTGCCAGCAGCTATTCTCGTCAGCCCCAGCATTTT
CASSYSRQPQHF
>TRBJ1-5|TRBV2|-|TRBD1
TGTGCCAGCGCACAGGGGGGTTGGAATAGCAATCAGCCCCAGCATTTT
CASAQGGWNSNQPQHF
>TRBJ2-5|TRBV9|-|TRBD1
TGTGCCAGCAGCGTAGGACAGGGGGTAGGAAAGACCCAGTACTTC
CASSVGQGVGKTQYF
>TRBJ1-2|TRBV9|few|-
TGTGCCAGCAGCGTAGGTGGAAAGAGCGGTGGCTACACCTTC
CASSVGGKSGGYTF